This TCR beta chain was recorded in a study of T cell responses to AZD1222 COVID-19 vaccine. This clone was recorded a few times. No antigen is known for it. Only in-frame clones appear in the TCRdb table, and some are missing; sequencing was by immunoSEQ multiplex PCR. The table records around 140,000 clones, about 90% of them present only once. Second-dose schedules of about 4 or about 12 weeks were combined. The V gene end was trimmed by 5 bases and the J gene end by 7 bases; junction bases not matched to a gene: 6. Germline V lookup: CDR1 SGHRS, CDR2 YFSETQ. The CDR3 sequence is 15 residues long. General observations from the study: Clonal diversity was possibly underestimated, and the donors were mostly white British, with more females. There were repertoire samples only from the period after the peak T cell response.

This sequence originates from an adult who received the AZD1222 COVID-19 vaccine. Sequencing used peripheral blood, obtained 28 days after the second AZD1222 dose. The chain carries TRBV5-1 and TRBJ1-6; the match to TRBD1 covers 10 bases. CDR3 nucleotides: TGCGCCAGCAGTTTCCGGACAGGGGGGAATTCACCCCTCCACTTT. Protein: CASSFRTGGNSPLHF.